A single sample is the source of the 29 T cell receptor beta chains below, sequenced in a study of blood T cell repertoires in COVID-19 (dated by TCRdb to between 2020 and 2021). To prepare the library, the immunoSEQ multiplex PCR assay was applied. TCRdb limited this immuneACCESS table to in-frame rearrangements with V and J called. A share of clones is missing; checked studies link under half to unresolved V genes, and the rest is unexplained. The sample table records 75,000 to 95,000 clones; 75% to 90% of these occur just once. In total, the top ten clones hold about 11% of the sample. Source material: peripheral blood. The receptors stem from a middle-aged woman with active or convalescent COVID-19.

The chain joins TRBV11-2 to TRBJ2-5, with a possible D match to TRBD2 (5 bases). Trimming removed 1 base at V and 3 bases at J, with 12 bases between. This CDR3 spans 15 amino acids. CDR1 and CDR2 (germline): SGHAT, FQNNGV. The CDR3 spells CASSLGILAEETQYF. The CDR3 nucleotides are TGTGCCAGCAGCTTAGGTATTCTAGCAGAAGAGACCCAGTACTTC.

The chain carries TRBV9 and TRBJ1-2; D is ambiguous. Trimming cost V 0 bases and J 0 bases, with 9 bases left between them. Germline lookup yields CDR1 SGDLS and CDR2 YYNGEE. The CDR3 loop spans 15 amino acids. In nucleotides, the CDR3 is TGTGCCAGCAGCGTAGGGCACGTCTCTAACTATGGCTACACCTTC. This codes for CASSVGHVSNYGYTF.

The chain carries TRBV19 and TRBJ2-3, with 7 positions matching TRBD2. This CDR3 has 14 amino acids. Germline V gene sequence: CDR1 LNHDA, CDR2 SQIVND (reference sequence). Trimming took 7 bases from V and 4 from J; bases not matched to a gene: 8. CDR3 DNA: TGTGCCAGTAAGAGACTAGCCGGCCCAGATACGCAGTATTTT. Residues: CASKRLAGPDTQYF.

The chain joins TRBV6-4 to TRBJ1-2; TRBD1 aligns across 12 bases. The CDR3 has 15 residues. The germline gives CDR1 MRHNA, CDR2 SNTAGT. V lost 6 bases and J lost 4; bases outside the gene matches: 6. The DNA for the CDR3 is TGTGCCAGCAGCCGGGACAGGGGGCAAGGCTATGGCTACACCTTC. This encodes CASSRDRGQGYGYTF.

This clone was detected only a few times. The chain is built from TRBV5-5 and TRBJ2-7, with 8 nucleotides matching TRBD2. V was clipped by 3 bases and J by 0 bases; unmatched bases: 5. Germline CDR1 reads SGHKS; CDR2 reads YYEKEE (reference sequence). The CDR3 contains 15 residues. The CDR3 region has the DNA TGTGCCAGCAGCTCGGGGGGGTACCTCTCCTACGAGCAGTACTTC. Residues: CASSSGGYLSYEQYF.

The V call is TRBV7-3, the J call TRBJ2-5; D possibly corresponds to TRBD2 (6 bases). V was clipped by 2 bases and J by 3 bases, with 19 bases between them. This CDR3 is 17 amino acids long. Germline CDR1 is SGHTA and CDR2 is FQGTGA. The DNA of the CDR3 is TGTGCCAGCAGCTTAGCTGCCAGCCGGGACTCAAAAGAGACCCAGTACTTC. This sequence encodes CASSLAASRDSKETQYF.

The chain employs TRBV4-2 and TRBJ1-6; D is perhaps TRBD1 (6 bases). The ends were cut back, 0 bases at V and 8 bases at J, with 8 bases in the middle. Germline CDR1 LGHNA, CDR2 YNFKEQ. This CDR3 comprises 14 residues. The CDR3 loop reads CASSQEQGDSPLHF. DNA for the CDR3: TGTGCCAGCAGCCAAGAACAGGGCGATTCACCCCTCCACTTT.

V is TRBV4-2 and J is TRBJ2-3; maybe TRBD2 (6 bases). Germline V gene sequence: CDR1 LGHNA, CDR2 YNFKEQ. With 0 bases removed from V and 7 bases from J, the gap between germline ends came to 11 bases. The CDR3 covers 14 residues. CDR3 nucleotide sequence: TGTGCCAGCAGCCAAGAGCAGAGGGACTATACGCAGTATTTT. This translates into CASSQEQRDYTQYF.

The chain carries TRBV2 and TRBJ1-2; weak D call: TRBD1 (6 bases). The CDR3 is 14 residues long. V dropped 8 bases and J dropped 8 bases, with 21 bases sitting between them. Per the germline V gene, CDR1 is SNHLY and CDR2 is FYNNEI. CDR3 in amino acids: CASGRQVGAEGYTF. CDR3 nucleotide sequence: TGTGCCAGCGGACGCCAAGTGGGGGCGGAGGGCTACACCTTC.

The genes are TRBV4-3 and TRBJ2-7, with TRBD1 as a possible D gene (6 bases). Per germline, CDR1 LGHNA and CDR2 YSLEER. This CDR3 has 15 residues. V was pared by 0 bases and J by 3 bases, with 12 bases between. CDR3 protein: CASSQERDTVYEQYF. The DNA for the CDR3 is TGCGCCAGCAGCCAAGAGAGGGACACAGTCTACGAGCAGTACTTC.

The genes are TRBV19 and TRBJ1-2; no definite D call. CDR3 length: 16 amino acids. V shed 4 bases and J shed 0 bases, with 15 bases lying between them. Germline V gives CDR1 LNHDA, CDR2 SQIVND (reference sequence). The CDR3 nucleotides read TGTGCCAGTAGTACAACCGCGGGGTGGTCTAACTATGGCTACACCTTC. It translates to CASSTTAGWSNYGYTF.

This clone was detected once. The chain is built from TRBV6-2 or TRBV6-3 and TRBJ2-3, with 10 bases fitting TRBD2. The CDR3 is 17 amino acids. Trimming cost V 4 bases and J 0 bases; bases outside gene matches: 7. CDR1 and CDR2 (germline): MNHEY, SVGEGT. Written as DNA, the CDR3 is TGTGCCAGCAGTTCGCCTAGCGGGGGCTCTAGCACAGATACGCAGTATTTT. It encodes CASSSPSGGSSTDTQYF.

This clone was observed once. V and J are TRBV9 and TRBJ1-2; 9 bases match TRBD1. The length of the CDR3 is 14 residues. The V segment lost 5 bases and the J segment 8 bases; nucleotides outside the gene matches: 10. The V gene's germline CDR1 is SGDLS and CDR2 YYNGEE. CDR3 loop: CASSPPGQGGGYTF. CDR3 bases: TGTGCCAGCAGTCCTCCGGGACAGGGCGGCGGCTACACCTTC.

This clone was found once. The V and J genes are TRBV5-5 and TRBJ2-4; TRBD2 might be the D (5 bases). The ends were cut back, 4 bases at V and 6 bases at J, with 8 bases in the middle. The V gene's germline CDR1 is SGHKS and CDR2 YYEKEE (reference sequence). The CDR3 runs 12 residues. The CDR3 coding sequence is TGTGCCAGCAGCCTAGCCCTAAACATTCAGTACTTC. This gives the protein CASSLALNIQYF.

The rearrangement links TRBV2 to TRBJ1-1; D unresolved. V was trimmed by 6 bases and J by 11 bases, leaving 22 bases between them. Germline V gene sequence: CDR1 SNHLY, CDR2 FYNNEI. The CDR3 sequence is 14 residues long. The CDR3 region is CASSLDSDLVSAFF. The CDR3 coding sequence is TGTGCCAGCAGCCTGGACTCTGATTTAGTGTCGGCTTTCTTT.

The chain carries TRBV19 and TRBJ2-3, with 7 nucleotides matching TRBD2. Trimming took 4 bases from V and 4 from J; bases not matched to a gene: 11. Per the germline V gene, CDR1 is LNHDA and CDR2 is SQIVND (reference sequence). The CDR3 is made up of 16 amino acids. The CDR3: CASSTGITSVADTQYF. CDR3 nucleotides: TGTGCCAGTAGTACAGGGATTACTAGCGTGGCAGATACGCAGTATTTT.

The CDR3 DNA sequence: TGCGCCAGCAGCTTGGAGGGCAGGGTTAGCAATCAGCCCCAGCATTTT. This gives the protein CASSLEGRVSNQPQHF. This chain uses TRBV5-1 with TRBJ1-5, with a tentative D call TRBD1 (5 bases). V lost 0 bases and J 0 bases, leaving 10 bases between the germline ends. The CDR3 contains 16 residues. Germline V CDR1 and CDR2: SGHRS, YFSETQ.

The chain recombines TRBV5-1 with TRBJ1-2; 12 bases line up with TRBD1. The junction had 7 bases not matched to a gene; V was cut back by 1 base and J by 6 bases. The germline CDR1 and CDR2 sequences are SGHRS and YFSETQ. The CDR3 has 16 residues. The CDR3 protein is CASSLFGTGGADGYTF. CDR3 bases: TGCGCCAGCAGCTTGTTCGGGACAGGGGGCGCCGATGGCTACACCTTC.

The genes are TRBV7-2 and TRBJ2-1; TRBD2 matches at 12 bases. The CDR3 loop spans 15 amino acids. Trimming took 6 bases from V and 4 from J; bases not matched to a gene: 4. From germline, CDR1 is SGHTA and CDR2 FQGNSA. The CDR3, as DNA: TGTGCCAGCAGAACAGGGACTAGCGGGTACAATGAGCAGTTCTTC. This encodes CASRTGTSGYNEQFF. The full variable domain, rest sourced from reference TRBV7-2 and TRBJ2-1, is GAGVSQSPSNKVTEKGKDVELRCDPISGHTALYWYRQSLGQGLEFLIYFQGNSAPDKSGLPSDRFSAERTGGSVSTLTIQRTQQEDSAVYLCASRTGTSGYNEQFFGPGTRLTVL.

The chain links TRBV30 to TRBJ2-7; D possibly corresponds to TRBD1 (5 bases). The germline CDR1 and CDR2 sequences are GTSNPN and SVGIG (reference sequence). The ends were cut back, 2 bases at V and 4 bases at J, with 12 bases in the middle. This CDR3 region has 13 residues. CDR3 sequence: CAWSLGRAYEQYF. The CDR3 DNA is TGTGCCTGGAGTCTTGGCAGGGCGTACGAGCAGTACTTC.

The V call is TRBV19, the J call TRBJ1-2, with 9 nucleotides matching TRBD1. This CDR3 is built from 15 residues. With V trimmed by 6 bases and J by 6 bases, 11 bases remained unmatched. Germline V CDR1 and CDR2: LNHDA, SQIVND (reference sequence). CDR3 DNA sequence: TGTGCCAGTAGCCACCAACAGGGGGCCGGGAATGGCTACACCTTC. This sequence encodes CASSHQQGAGNGYTF.

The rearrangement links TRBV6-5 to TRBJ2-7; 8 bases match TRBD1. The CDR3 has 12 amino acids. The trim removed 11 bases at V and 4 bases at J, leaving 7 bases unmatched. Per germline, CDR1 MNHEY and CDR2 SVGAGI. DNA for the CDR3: TGTGCCTCCCGACAGGGGTGGTACGAGCAGTACTTC. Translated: CASRQGWYEQYF.

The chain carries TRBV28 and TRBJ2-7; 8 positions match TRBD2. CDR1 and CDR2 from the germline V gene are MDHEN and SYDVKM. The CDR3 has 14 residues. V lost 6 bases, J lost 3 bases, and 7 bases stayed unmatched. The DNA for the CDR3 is TGTGCCAGCAGACTCACTAGCGGAAACTACGAGCAGTACTTC. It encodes CASRLTSGNYEQYF.

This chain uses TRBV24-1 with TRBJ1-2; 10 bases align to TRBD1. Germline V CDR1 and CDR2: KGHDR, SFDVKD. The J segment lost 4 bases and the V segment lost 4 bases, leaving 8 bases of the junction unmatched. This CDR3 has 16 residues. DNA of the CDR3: TGTGCCACCAGTGACCCAAGCCGGGACAGGGGCTATGGCTACACCTTC. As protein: CATSDPSRDRGYGYTF.

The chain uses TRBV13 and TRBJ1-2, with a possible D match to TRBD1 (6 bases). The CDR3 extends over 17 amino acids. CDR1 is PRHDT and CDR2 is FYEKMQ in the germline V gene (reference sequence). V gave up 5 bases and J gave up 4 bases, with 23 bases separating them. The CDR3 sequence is CASSQTQNRGAAYGYTF. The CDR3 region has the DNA TGTGCCAGCAGCCAGACCCAAAATCGGGGGGCCGCCTATGGCTACACCTTC. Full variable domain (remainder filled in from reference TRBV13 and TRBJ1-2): AAGVIQSPRHLIKEKRETATLKCYPIPRHDTVYWYQQGPGQDPQFLISFYEKMQSDKGSIPDRFSAQQFSDYHSELNMSSLELGDSALYFCASSQTQNRGAAYGYTFGSGTRLTVV.

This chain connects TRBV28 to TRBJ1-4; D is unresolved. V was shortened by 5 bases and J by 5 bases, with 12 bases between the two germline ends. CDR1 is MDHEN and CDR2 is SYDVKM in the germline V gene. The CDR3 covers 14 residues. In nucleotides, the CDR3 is TGTGCCAGCAGTCTGAGGGAACCAAATGAAAAACTGTTTTTT. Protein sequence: CASSLREPNEKLFF.

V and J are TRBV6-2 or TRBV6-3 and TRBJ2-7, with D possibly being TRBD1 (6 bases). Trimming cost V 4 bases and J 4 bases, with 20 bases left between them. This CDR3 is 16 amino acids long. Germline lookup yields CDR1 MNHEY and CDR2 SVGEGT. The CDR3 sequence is CASSSVGTTFEYEQYF. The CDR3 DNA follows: TGTGCCAGCAGTTCCGTCGGGACAACTTTTGAATACGAGCAGTACTTC.

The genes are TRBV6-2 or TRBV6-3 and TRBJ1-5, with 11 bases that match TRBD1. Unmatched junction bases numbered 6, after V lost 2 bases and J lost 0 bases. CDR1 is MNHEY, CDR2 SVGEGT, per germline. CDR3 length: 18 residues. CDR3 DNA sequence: TGTGCCAGCAGTTACGGGACAGGGGGAAGCCATAGCAATCAGCCCCAGCATTTT. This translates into CASSYGTGGSHSNQPQHF.

The CDR3 spells CASSLTYNEQFF. CDR3 nucleotides: TGTGCCAGCAGTTTGACTTACAATGAGCAGTTCTTC. The chain is built from TRBV12-3 or TRBV12-4 and TRBJ2-1, with D hard to call. The CDR3 consists of 12 residues. The V end was cut by 3 bases, the J end by 4 bases, with 4 bases between.